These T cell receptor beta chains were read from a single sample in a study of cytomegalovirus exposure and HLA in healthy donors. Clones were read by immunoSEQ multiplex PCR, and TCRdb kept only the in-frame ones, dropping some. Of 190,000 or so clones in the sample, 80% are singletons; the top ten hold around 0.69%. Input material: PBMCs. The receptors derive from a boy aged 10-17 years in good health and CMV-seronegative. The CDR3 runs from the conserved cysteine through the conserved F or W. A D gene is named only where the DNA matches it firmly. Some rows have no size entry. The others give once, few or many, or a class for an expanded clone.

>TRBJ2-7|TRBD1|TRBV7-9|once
CASSTGQGTCGEYF
TGTGCCAGCAGCACCGGACAGGGGACCTGTGGGGAGTACTTC
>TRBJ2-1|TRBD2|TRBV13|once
CASSPPGLVGASEQFF
TGTGCCAGCAGCCCGCCGGGACTAGTCGGAGCCAGTGAGCAGTTCTTC
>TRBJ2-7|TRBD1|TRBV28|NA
CASRRPDRVLGEQYF
TGTGCCAGCAGGAGACCGGACAGGGTCCTTGGCGAGCAGTACTTC
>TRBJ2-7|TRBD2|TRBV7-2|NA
CASKPGLAAYEQYF
TGTGCCAGCAAACCGGGACTAGCGGCCTACGAGCAGTACTTC
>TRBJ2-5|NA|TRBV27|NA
CASSRQETQYF
TGTGCCAGCAGCCGCCAAGAGACCCAGTACTTC
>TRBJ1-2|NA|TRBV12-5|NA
CASGLPAGDGYTF
TGTGCTAGTGGTTTGCCCGCAGGGGATGGCTACACCTTC
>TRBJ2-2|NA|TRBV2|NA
CASTTPDSNTGELFF
TGTGCCAGCACTACACCGGACAGTAACACCGGGGAGCTGTTTTTT
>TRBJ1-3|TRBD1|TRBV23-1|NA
CASSRKRIRGLGNTIYF
TGCGCCAGCAGTCGGAAGAGAATCAGGGGGCTCGGAAACACCATATATTTT
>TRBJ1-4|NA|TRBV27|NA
CASSRRTGRPNEKLFF
TGTGCCAGCAGTAGACGAACGGGAAGGCCTAATGAAAAACTGTTTTTT
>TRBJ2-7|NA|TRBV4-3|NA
CASSQEHRGSSYEQYF
TGCGCCAGCAGCCAAGAGCACCGGGGAAGCTCCTACGAGCAGTACTTC
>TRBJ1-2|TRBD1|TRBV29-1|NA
CSGRDRENYGYTF
TGCAGCGGGCGGGACAGGGAGAACTATGGCTACACCTTC
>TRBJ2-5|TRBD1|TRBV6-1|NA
CASLPGTGGGETQYF
TGTGCCAGTCTACCCGGGACAGGGGGAGGGGAGACCCAGTACTTC
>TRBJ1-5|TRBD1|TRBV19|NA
CASSTSGTGYNQPQHF
TGTGCCAGTTCCACGTCCGGGACAGGCTACAATCAGCCCCAGCATTTT
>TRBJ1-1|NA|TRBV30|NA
CAWSKTREVAFF
TGTGCCTGGAGCAAAACCAGGGAGGTGGCTTTCTTT